The present T cell receptor beta chain was sequenced within a study of OX40 agonist ivuxolimab in advanced cancers. Study-wide background: Previous treatment with anti-PD-1, anti-PD-L1 or anti-CTLA-4 therapy was allowed; 40% had received some.

Notes on the study in general: Part of the nonresponder group also had normalized T-cell clonal expansion that was low.

In this sample, this clone turned up once. Its cognate antigen is unknown. Sequencing was performed with immunoSEQ multiplex PCR; in TCRdb, only in-frame clones are kept and a portion is missing. Here the sample spans 60,000 to 85,000 clones, around 87% being singletons. Germline-derived CDR1 and CDR2 are LNHDA and SQIVND (reference sequence). V lost 3 bases and J 4 bases, leaving 18 bases between the germline ends. CDR3 size: 16 residues. This TCR was recovered from an adult with an advanced solid tumor such as melanoma, head and neck, liver or kidney cancer. The sample in question was CD4+ or CD8+ T cells sorted from blood, obtained in a trial of the OX40 agonist ivuxolimab. The chain uses TRBV19 and TRBJ2-5, with D perhaps being TRBD1 or TRBD2 (6 bases each). CDR3 DNA sequence: TGTGCCAGTAGTATCCGGGGGCAGGCTTTTAGAGAGACCCAGTACTTC. Translating gives CASSIRGQAFRETQYF.